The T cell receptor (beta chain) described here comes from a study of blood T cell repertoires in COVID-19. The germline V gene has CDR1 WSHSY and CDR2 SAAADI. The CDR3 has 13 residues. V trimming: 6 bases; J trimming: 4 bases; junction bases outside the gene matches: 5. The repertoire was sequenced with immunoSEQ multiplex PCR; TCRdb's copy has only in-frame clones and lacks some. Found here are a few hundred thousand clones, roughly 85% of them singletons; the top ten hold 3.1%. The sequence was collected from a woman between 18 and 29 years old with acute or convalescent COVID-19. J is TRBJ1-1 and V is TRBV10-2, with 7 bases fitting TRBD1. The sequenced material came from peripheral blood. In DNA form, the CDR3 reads TGCGCCAGCAGCGAACAGGGGTCCACTGAAGCTTTCTTT. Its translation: CASSEQGSTEAFF.